This TCR beta chain was obtained from a study of cytomegalovirus exposure and HLA in healthy donors (dated by TCRdb to about 2017). Notes on the research overall: In an earlier analysis of 587 of the donors, around 300 Gb of sequence data and 90 million to 120 million unique TCR beta sequences from 180 million or so T cells were reported. The study used immunosequencing to profile the T cell repertoires of several hundred subjects and linked those repertoires to cytomegalovirus serostatus. A separate validation cohort of roughly 120 different subjects was used in addition to the approximately 640-subject first cohort. Class I and class II HLA loci were covered by the typing at four-digit resolution. Because of strong linkage in the cohort, four to six DR-DQ haplotypes were treated as single units for association and clustering. The number of typed donors differed by locus: about 629-630 for A, B, C, DRB1 and DQB1; roughly 510 for DQA1; 606 for DPA1; and about 450 for DPB1. In the later analysis, no new phenotypic data were used to find candidate immune exposures; instead, reliance was placed on TCR beta sequences and their occurrence across donors. A later analysis re-examined previously published TCR beta repertoires from roughly 720 donors and added high-resolution HLA genotyping to investigate patterns of TCR occurrence. The study aimed to test whether cataloging public T cell receptors could reveal signatures of past pathogen exposure. To decide whether each TCR beta V gene segment behaved as functional or pseudogenic, an earlier analysis of some 600 of the donors relied on high-throughput TCR beta sequencing. The genetic ancestry cluster associated with self-reported Caucasian donors included 81% of the 300 to 450 genotyped donors. All discovery cohort repertoires had been generated using a single sequencing platform. About 280 gigabases of sequencing data and around 80 million unique TCR sequences made up an early release that covered 640 HLA-typed donors. A later genetic analysis used genome-wide SNP genotypes for about 55% of the 666 donors, treating that subset as a discovery cohort. Donor age, sex, ethnicity and CMV serostatus were collected together with the repertoire data. Across some 400 genotyped donors of the cohort, an average of roughly 200,000 unique TCR beta nucleotide sequences per donor were sequenced, and 15% to 20% of those sequences were non-productive. High-throughput TCR immunosequencing, statistical association of individual TCRs with disease status, and machine learning were combined to predict cytomegalovirus infection status. Findings and caveats that apply to the study as a whole: Because some donors lacked HLA typing at each locus, the association tests relied only on the typed subset. When HLA alleles, especially DR and DQ, strongly co-occurred, attributing TCR associations to individual alleles was difficult. An earlier analysis of approximately 540 of the donors showed that most TCR beta V segments appeared in productive rearrangements either about 87% or about 30% of the time, which broadly matched IMGT annotations. Correlated functional status among segregating V segments might reflect linkage disequilibrium, but an unknown experimental factor could not be ruled out. In a later analysis, the rate of TCR association differed among HLA loci, with DRB1 alleles having the most associated TCRs and HLA-C alleles having the fewest. In a later analysis, HLA-associated TCR beta chains showed more clonal expansion and lower generation probabilities than non-associated chains that were equally common. Presence/absence analyses assumed roughly uniform sequencing depth across donors, an assumption that may not hold. In a later analysis, most CMV-associated TCR beta chains were found to appear HLA-restricted, with HLA associations seemingly driven largely by CMV exposure. Across donors, most TCR sequences were observed very rarely, whereas some public TCRs were present in many individuals. According to a later analysis, parvovirus B19, influenza, CMV and Epstein-Barr virus appeared linked to several top co-occurrence clusters. In the study, 150 to 200 TCR beta chains were listed as associated with cytomegalovirus. V-gene and J-gene trimming of TCR beta chains was associated with a missense DCLRE1C variant in a later genetic analysis, and the association was replicated in an independent cohort. A few of the identified cytomegalovirus-associated TCR beta chains were confirmed in vitro to be specific for cytomegalovirus antigens. Because counts were too low, seventeen rarely observed V segments, including chromosome 9 orphons, were left out of the earlier analysis of over 550 of the donors. A group of highly shared sequence variants was considered likely to be a technical artifact of the sequencing pipeline. A further reported finding was that TCR beta sequences accurately predicted the HLA-A and HLA-B alleles for most subjects in the first cohort. The classifier was reported to diagnose cytomegalovirus status with high specificity and sensitivity in both the original cohort and the validation cohort. Immune exposure information for the cohort was limited to CMV serostatus. Compared with the roughly 670-donor mean, donors in an Asian-associated ancestry cluster had fewer N-insertions in productive TCRs, according to a later genetic analysis. The authors suggested that the approach could potentially be generalized to other disease states and immunological phenotypes. At a false discovery rate of 0.05, a later analysis linked under 20,000 TCR beta sequences to specific HLA alleles. The 87-base-pair reads could not distinguish some IMGT-functional V segments, including TRBV6-2 and TRBV6-3, so those segments were excluded. The cohort was sequenced for TCR beta chains only, and without alpha or paired-chain data the features that could be detected were limited.

Library method: the immunoSEQ multiplex PCR assay. A mixture of 60 forward primers for TCR Vbeta segments and 13 reverse primers for TCR Jbeta segments was used in the multiplex PCR. The CDR3 region of rearranged TCR beta genes was amplified from genomic DNA with a multiplex PCR assay. The Illumina HiSeq System was used to sequence the amplified TCR beta libraries as 87-base-pair reads. From the authors' description of their analysis: Across the 666 repertoires, a later analysis counted 60 million to 90 million unique TCR beta chains, roughly 11 million of which were shared by at least two donors. To remove PCR and sequencing errors, raw reads were error-corrected and collapsed into unique sequences using a nearest-neighbor algorithm that merged closely related sequences. V, D and J gene segments were assigned by aligning CDR3 sequences to IMGT reference sequences. For a sequence to be retained, at least a six-nucleotide match to both a V gene segment and a J gene segment was required. Rearrangements were called productive when the CDR3 lacked stop codons and stayed in frame with V and J; all others were non-productive. CDR3 was defined by IMGT convention, running from the second conserved V-encoded cysteine to the conserved J-encoded phenylalanine. The earlier analysis of 550 to 650 of the donors excluded any sequence lacking an unambiguous match to a single V gene segment. In an earlier analysis of approximately 500 of the donors, a V segment was called functional when productive rearrangements were above 56.7%, and segregating when the standard deviation between donors exceeded 5%. A statistical classification framework was developed to diagnose cytomegalovirus status using the catalog of TCR beta chain sequences. In a later analysis, V and J genes were assigned by comparing TCR nucleotide sequences against IMGT/GENE-DB human TR gene sequences. The TCRdist pipeline was used in a later analysis to assign CDR3 sequences and most-parsimonious VDJ recombination scenarios. A later analysis defined each TCR beta chain by its CDR3 amino acid sequence plus V-gene family, and excluded reads lacking a unique V-gene family. To address suspected cross-contamination and a sequencing artifact, a later analysis removed some 620 highly shared, low-generation-probability nucleotide sequences. A later analysis calculated a clonal expansion index for each public chain from normalized within-repertoire ranks of inferred template counts. A later analysis computed generation probabilities with a VDJ recombination model fitted to out-of-frame rearrangements, and checked the results against IGoR. In a later analysis, TCR-TCR, TCR-HLA and TCR-CMV co-occurrence was scored with hypergeometric tests, and a repertoire-size bias correction was applied to TCR pairs. False discovery rates were estimated in a later analysis by permuting HLA or CMV assignments 20 times. In a later analysis, co-occurring TCRs were grouped using DBSCAN, and TCRdist sequence similarity was added for clustering within HLA-allele-positive subsets. Repertoires with fewer than 30,000 or more than 120,000 public chains, plus five repertoires with anomalous nucleotide sharing, were excluded from co-occurrence clustering. TCRdb carries this immuneACCESS record with in-frame sequences only. Its versions omit some clonotypes, under half of them owing to an unresolved V gene in the studies checked, with the rest unexplained. Clonal size and the V and J genes are those of that table, whereas D and trimming came from the DNA. The sample data list under 150,000 clones, and 78% of these were observed just once. The top ten constitute 5% to 8% of the sample.

The CDR3 starts with the cysteine, ends with the phenylalanine, and has 16 residues. Only the CDR3 DNA is retained, 48 bases long and in frame from the first base. CDR1 is given as MNHEY and CDR2 as SMNVEV, both from the germline V gene (reference sequence). The V and J ends are trimmed by 1 base and 5 bases, leaving 15 bases between them. The cohort comprised some 700 healthy bone marrow donors. At the time of sampling, every cohort member was nominally healthy, though immune exposures that went unrecorded were likely present. The donor tested CMV seropositive, placing the donor among the roughly 300 seropositive members of the cohort. A peripheral blood sample was provided by each donor, and peripheral blood mononuclear cells were used for TCR beta sequencing. The Qiagen DNeasy Blood Extraction Kit was used to extract genomic DNA from the blood cell samples. As regards this clone: Its recognized antigen is unknown. No per-base quality is available; no much larger clone lies one base away.

The rearrangement joined TRBV27 to TRBJ2-1; the D region possibly corresponds to TRBD2 (6 bases align). This TCR derives from a woman in her 40s in good health and CMV-seropositive. Sequencing was carried out using PBMCs. The bases are TGTGCCAGCAGTTTATACCCCGGTGGAGGGAACAATGAGCAGTTCTTC. Its amino acids are CASSLYPGGGNNEQFF.